What follows are 32 T cell receptor beta chains derived from one specimen sequenced in a study of blood T cell repertoires in COVID-19. Clones were read by immunoSEQ multiplex PCR, and TCRdb kept only the in-frame ones, dropping some. The sample lists roughly 100,000 clones, 82% seen once, with approximately 15% in the top ten. The sample consisted of peripheral blood. Receptors were obtained from a woman older than 75 with acute or convalescent COVID-19.

The gene calls are TRBV7-6 and TRBJ2-3, with 9 nucleotides matching TRBD1. The V gene's germline CDR1 is SGHVS and CDR2 FNYEAQ. With V trimmed by 3 bases and J by 2 bases, 6 bases remained unmatched. This CDR3 region has 16 residues. The DNA of the CDR3 is TGTGCCAGCAGCTTGGGACAGGGAGGGACCACAGATACGCAGTATTTT. Translating gives CASSLGQGGTTDTQYF.

This clone appeared a few times. CDR3 protein: CAALRQLGNTEAFF. CDR3 coding DNA: TGTGCCGCTCTGCGGCAGCTGGGGAACACTGAAGCTTTCTTT. J is TRBJ1-1 and V is TRBV28; D remains ambiguous. The V end lost 11 bases, the J end lost 1 base, and 17 bases lay between the germline ends. The CDR3 totals 14 residues. Germline V lookup: CDR1 MDHEN, CDR2 SYDVKM.

CDR3 DNA sequence: TGTGCCAGCAGTTACTGGGCAGGGGACACTGAAGCTTTCTTT. It codes for CASSYWAGDTEAFF. The genes are TRBV6-5 and TRBJ1-1, with TRBD1 as a possible D gene (6 bases). V lost 1 base to trimming and J lost 3 bases, with 9 bases between them. This CDR3 comprises 14 residues. Germline lookup yields CDR1 MNHEY and CDR2 SVGAGI.

The J gene is TRBJ1-3, the V gene TRBV3-1 (or the pseudogene TRBV3-2), with TRBD1 identical over 10 bases. Germline lookup yields CDR1 LGHDT and CDR2 YNNKEL (reference sequence). V lost 4 bases, J lost 3 bases, and 9 bases stayed unmatched. The CDR3 covers 17 residues. The DNA of the CDR3 is TGTGCCAGCAGCCCGGGACAGGGGAAGCGAGGTGGAAACACCATATATTTT. Protein sequence: CASSPGQGKRGGNTIYF.

The rearrangement uses TRBV6-4 and TRBJ2-1; the D gene is possibly TRBD2 (5 bases). Deletions cut 2 bases from V and 0 bases from J, with 8 bases between. Per germline, CDR1 MRHNA and CDR2 SNTAGT. This CDR3 comprises 15 residues. Written as DNA, the CDR3 is TGTGCCAGCAGTGACGACGCGGGCTCCTACAATGAGCAGTTCTTC. Amino acid sequence: CASSDDAGSYNEQFF.

J is TRBJ2-2 and V is TRBV9; 10 positions match TRBD2. J lost 7 bases, V lost 0 bases, and 9 bases had no gene match. CDR3 length equals 17 residues. Looked up from germline, CDR1 is SGDLS and CDR2 is YYNGEE. CDR3 nucleotide sequence: TGTGCCAGCAGCGTAGAGGCTAGCGGGAGACCTGGCGGGGAGCTGTTTTTT. This codes for CASSVEASGRPGGELFF. The full variable domain, completed using reference TRBV9 and TRBJ2-2, is DSGVTQTPKHLITATGQRVTLRCSPRSGDLSVYWYQQSLDQGLQFLIQYYNGEERAKGNILERFSAQQFPDLHSELNLSSLELGDSALYFCASSVEASGRPGGELFFGEGSRLTVL.

V gene TRBV10-1 combines with J gene TRBJ1-1; D is perhaps TRBD1 (5 bases). Germline V gene sequence: CDR1 WNHNN, CDR2 SYGVQD (reference sequence). The V end was cut by 6 bases, the J end by 1 base, with 12 bases between. The CDR3 totals 14 residues. The CDR3 bases are TGCGCCAGCAGCTCGGGGGGTGCGAACACTGAAGCTTTCTTT. Protein sequence: CASSSGGANTEAFF.

In DNA form, the CDR3 reads TGCGCCAGCAGCCCTGGACAGGGTGGACAGCCCCAGCATTTT. Translation gives CASSPGQGGQPQHF. The chain recombines TRBV5-1 with TRBJ1-5, with TRBD1 identical over 8 bases. The germline V gene encodes CDR1 SGHRS and CDR2 YFSETQ. V was pared by 4 bases and J by 7 bases, with 7 bases of the junction left unmatched. This CDR3 spans 14 amino acids.

This clone has ten or more counts. This chain connects TRBV15 to TRBJ2-7; D is unresolved. V lost 8 bases to trimming and J lost 3 bases, with 14 bases between them. CDR3 length: 13 residues. Germline loops: CDR1 LNHNV, CDR2 YYDKDF (reference sequence). The DNA for the CDR3 is TGTGCCACCTCTCTGGGCAGGAACTACGAGCAGTACTTC. This sequence encodes CATSLGRNYEQYF.

The rearrangement uses TRBV28 and TRBJ1-3; TRBD1 agrees at 10 bases. CDR3 size: 15 residues. Germline values: CDR1 MDHEN, CDR2 SYDVKM. The junction had 6 bases not matched to a gene; V was cut back by 5 bases and J by 5 bases. This CDR3 is CASSPDRGQRNTIYF. The CDR3 DNA reads as TGTGCCAGCAGTCCAGACAGGGGGCAAAGAAACACCATATATTTT.

A single count supports this clone. The chain carries TRBV18 and TRBJ2-1; 8 bases agree with TRBD2. CDR1 is KGHSH and CDR2 is LQKENI in the germline V gene. The trim removed 3 bases at V and 2 bases at J, leaving 3 bases unmatched. The CDR3 consists of 15 residues. The CDR3 loop reads CASSPTSAPYNEQFF. In DNA form, the CDR3 reads TGTGCCAGCTCACCGACTAGCGCCCCCTACAATGAGCAGTTCTTC. Full variable domain (outside the CDR3, taken from reference TRBV18 and TRBJ2-1): NAGVMQNPRHLVRRRGQEARLRCSPMKGHSHVYWYRQLPEEGLKFMVYLQKENIIDESGMPKERFSAEFPKEGPSILRIQQVVRGDSAAYFCASSPTSAPYNEQFFGPGTRLTVL.

The V call is TRBV4-1, the J call TRBJ1-1, with TRBD1 identical over 8 bases. The germline V gene has CDR1 MGHRA and CDR2 YSYEKL. The V segment lost 6 bases and the J segment 4 bases; nucleotides outside the gene matches: 16. CDR3 length equals 17 residues. CDR3 DNA: TGCGCCAGCAGACTCGACAGGGGACAGGCGATGAGCACTGAAGCTTTCTTT. Translated, it gives CASRLDRGQAMSTEAFF.

The rearrangement uses TRBV12-3 or TRBV12-4 and TRBJ1-1, with D possibly TRBD1 on 5 matching bases. Deletions cut 7 bases from V and 10 bases from J, with 16 bases between. CDR3 length equals 12 residues. The CDR3 loop reads CASNRRTRGAFF. In DNA, the CDR3 is TGTGCCAGCAACCGACGCACAAGGGGAGCTTTCTTT.

The CDR3 DNA follows: TGTGCCAGCAGTTTTGGACTAGCGGGTGGCACGAACACCGGGGAGCTGTTTTTT. This gives the protein CASSFGLAGGTNTGELFF. V is TRBV27 and J is TRBJ2-2; 11 nucleotides line up with TRBD2. The trim removed 3 bases at V and 0 bases at J, leaving 6 bases unmatched. This CDR3 is built from 18 residues. Per germline, CDR1 MNHEY and CDR2 SMNVEV (reference sequence).

The genes are TRBV27 and TRBJ2-7; unclear D gene. There are 13 residues in the CDR3. The V end lost 4 bases, the J end lost 1 base, and 8 bases lay between the germline ends. In germline, CDR1 is MNHEY, CDR2 SMNVEV (reference sequence). CDR3 loop: CASSYQASYEQYF. The CDR3 DNA reads TGTGCCAGCAGTTATCAGGCATCCTACGAGCAGTACTTC.

This clone has just one count. This chain connects TRBV5-5 to TRBJ2-2, with 10 nucleotides matching TRBD1. Per germline, CDR1 SGHKS and CDR2 YYEKEE (reference sequence). The J segment lost 4 bases and the V segment lost 6 bases, leaving 12 bases of the junction unmatched. The length of the CDR3 is 17 residues. This CDR3 is CASTSPRDRGITGELFF. CDR3 DNA: TGTGCCAGCACTTCGCCCCGGGACAGGGGCATCACCGGGGAGCTGTTTTTT.

The chain has TRBV2 and TRBJ1-1, with a tentative D call TRBD1 (5 bases). The germline V gene has CDR1 SNHLY and CDR2 FYNNEI. The CDR3 is 14 residues long. Trimming stripped 2 bases from V and 1 base from J, with 8 bases between. This CDR3 is CASSEQGQNTEAFF. The CDR3 nucleotides read TGTGCCAGCAGTGAACAAGGACAGAACACTGAAGCTTTCTTT.

The chain couples TRBV24-1 to TRBJ2-3; no reliable D call. Germline V gene sequence: CDR1 KGHDR, CDR2 SFDVKD. The CDR3 length is 15 residues. The ends were cut back, 3 bases at V and 0 bases at J, with 9 bases in the middle. CDR3 sequence: CATSDATTSTDTQYF. Written as DNA, the CDR3 is TGTGCCACCAGTGATGCGACAACTAGCACAGATACGCAGTATTTT.

This chain connects TRBV7-8 to TRBJ1-5; 12 bases are a match to TRBD1. The CDR3 contains 17 residues. V was pared by 3 bases and J by 5 bases, with 8 bases of the junction left unmatched. Germline loops: CDR1 SGHVS, CDR2 FQNEAQ. CDR3 region: CASSLGTGGRGDQPQHF. The CDR3 nucleotides read TGTGCCAGCAGCTTGGGGACAGGGGGCCGGGGAGATCAGCCCCAGCATTTT.

Only one count was recorded for this clone. The chain employs TRBV10-3 and TRBJ1-1; D gene unclear. This CDR3 contains 13 residues. In germline, CDR1 is ENHRY, CDR2 SYGVKD. V was clipped by 6 bases and J by 1 base, with 9 bases between them. CDR3 loop: CAISLTRNTEAFF. DNA of the CDR3: TGTGCCATCAGCTTGACACGGAACACTGAAGCTTTCTTT.

The sample holds many counts of this clone. The V and J genes are TRBV27 and TRBJ2-1; D is unresolved. This CDR3 has 14 amino acids. V shed 8 bases and J shed 5 bases, with 16 bases lying between them. Germline-derived CDR1 and CDR2 are MNHEY and SMNVEV (reference sequence). CDR3 nucleotides: TGTGCCAGCGCCAAGGCAGCGACGGACAATGAGCAGTTCTTC. Protein product: CASAKAATDNEQFF.

This chain joins TRBV12-5 and TRBJ1-2, with D unresolved. The CDR3 runs 15 residues. V was trimmed by 5 bases and J by 5 bases, leaving 18 bases between them. CDR1 and CDR2 from the germline V gene are LGHNT and FRNRAP. Here the CDR3 DNA reads TGTGCTAGTGGTCCCCGGAAGGCCTACGGGTATGGCTACACCTTC. It is translated as CASGPRKAYGYGYTF. Looking up the rest from reference TRBV12-5 and TRBJ1-2 gives the full variable domain: DARVTQTPRHKVTEMGQEVTMRCQPILGHNTVFWYRQTMMQGLELLAYFRNRAPLDDSGMPKDRFSAEMPDATLATLKIQPSEPRDSAVYFCASGPRKAYGYGYTFGSGTRLTVV.

This chain links TRBV2 with TRBJ2-5; a possible D gene is TRBD1 (6 bases). Germline loops: CDR1 SNHLY, CDR2 FYNNEI. V was clipped by 6 bases and J by 1 base, with 9 bases between them. This CDR3 comprises 13 residues. The chain's CDR3 is CASRRTAQETQYF. In nucleotides, the CDR3 is TGTGCCAGCAGAAGGACAGCCCAAGAGACCCAGTACTTC.

This chain joins TRBV23-1 and TRBJ2-7; D perhaps matches TRBD2 (5 bases). TRBV23-1 is known as an ORF, though its function is uncertain. The CDR3 has 13 residues. Trimming left V 4 bases short and J 4 bases short, with 11 bases between. In DNA, the CDR3 is TGCGCCAGCAGTCGTAGCGACCGATACGAGCAGTACGTC. Amino acids: CASSRSDRYEQYV.

The gene calls are TRBV4-2 and TRBJ2-7; 13 bases line up with TRBD2. The germline CDR1 and CDR2 sequences are LGHNA and YNFKEQ. V was pared by 3 bases and J by 4 bases, with 3 bases of the junction left unmatched. This CDR3 region has 15 residues. CDR3 sequence reads: CASSHGLAGEYEQYF. DNA for the CDR3: TGTGCCAGCAGCCACGGACTAGCGGGAGAGTACGAGCAGTACTTC.

The rearrangement uses TRBV19 and TRBJ2-3; TRBD2 might be the D (5 bases). The CDR3 contains 15 residues. V shed 4 bases and J shed 2 bases, with 13 bases lying between them. In germline, CDR1 is LNHDA, CDR2 SQIVND (reference sequence). CDR3: CASSRGSSYTDTQYF. The CDR3 DNA reads as TGTGCCAGTAGTAGAGGGTCTTCTTACACAGATACGCAGTATTTT.

There are a few counts of this clone. The genes are TRBV19 and TRBJ2-2, with 7 bases identical to TRBD2. The CDR3 consists of 14 residues. CDR1 is LNHDA and CDR2 is SQIVND in the germline V gene (reference sequence). After removal of 3 bases from V and 7 bases from J, the junction contained 5 bases not matched to a gene. CDR3 sequence: CASSMGSGHGELFF. The CDR3 region has the DNA TGTGCCAGTAGTATGGGTAGCGGGCACGGGGAGCTGTTTTTT.

This sequence joins TRBV5-1 and TRBJ2-5, with D possibly TRBD2 on 7 matching bases. This CDR3 has 15 residues. The ends were cut back, 3 bases at V and 3 bases at J, with 15 bases in the middle. Looked up from germline, CDR1 is SGHRS and CDR2 is YFSETQ. CDR3 amino acids: CASSWSGGREETQYF. CDR3 nucleotide sequence: TGCGCCAGCAGCTGGTCCGGGGGGCGCGAAGAGACCCAGTACTTC. The whole variable domain, filled in from reference TRBV5-1 and TRBJ2-5, reads KAGVTQTPRYLIKTRGQQVTLSCSPISGHRSVSWYQQTPGQGLQFLFEYFSETQRNKGNFPGRFSGRQFSNSRSEMNVSTLELGDSALYLCASSWSGGREETQYFGPGTRLLVL.

The chain carries TRBV6-5 and TRBJ2-7, with TRBD1 identical over 8 bases. The J segment lost 3 bases and the V segment lost 2 bases, leaving 3 bases of the junction unmatched. The CDR3 has 14 amino acids. Germline V gene data show CDR1 as MNHEY and CDR2 as SVGAGI. The CDR3 spells CASSYGQGGYEQYF. The CDR3 DNA sequence: TGTGCCAGCAGTTACGGACAGGGCGGCTACGAGCAGTACTTC.

This chain joins TRBV9 and TRBJ1-3, with D possibly TRBD1 on 5 matching bases. V was pared by 4 bases and J by 4 bases, with 24 bases between. Germline V gene lookup returns CDR1 SGDLS and CDR2 YYNGEE. The CDR3 extends over 18 amino acids. CDR3 residues: CASSPGISPVQSGNTIYF. The CDR3, as DNA: TGTGCCAGCAGCCCAGGGATCTCGCCGGTTCAGTCGGGAAACACCATATATTTT.

The gene calls are TRBV12-5 and TRBJ1-5; D is ambiguous. The CDR3 sequence is 16 residues long. Germline V gene sequence: CDR1 LGHNT, CDR2 FRNRAP. V shed 4 bases and J shed 0 bases, with 13 bases lying between them. In nucleotides, the CDR3 is TGTGCTAGTGGTTCCCTCTATTCAGGTAGCAATCAGCCCCAGCATTTT. Its protein product is CASGSLYSGSNQPQHF.

The rearrangement joins TRBV12-3 or TRBV12-4 to TRBJ1-2; maybe TRBD1 (5 bases). The CDR3 is 12 residues long. Trimming removed 5 bases at V and 3 bases at J, with 7 bases between. CDR3 loop: CASSPTDYGYTF. CDR3 DNA sequence: TGTGCCAGCAGTCCGACAGACTATGGCTACACCTTC.